This TCR beta chain was recovered during a study of identical twins. The study's findings and limits: High-abundance cord blood beta clonotypes had fewer insertions; memory repertoires showed none.

To note about this clonotype: What it binds is unknown.

TCRdb called the 5' RACE reads again in MiXCR, with one record for every CDR3 protein. The sample includes 200,000 to 250,000 distinct CDR3 sequences, roughly 7% of them seen just once. The germline V and J ends were trimmed by 5 bases and 0 bases, with 8 bases remaining between them. The CDR3 totals 15 residues. Germline V gives CDR1 LNHNV, CDR2 YYDKDF (reference sequence). The same specimen was also included in a second study, on yellow fever vaccine responses in identical twins.

This receptor was taken from a woman under 30 in good health. The chain uses TRBV15 and TRBJ2-6; no reliable D call. Sequenced material: memory (CD45RO+) T cells sorted from blood. The CDR3 loop reads CATSPRGSGANVLTF. For the CDR3, the DNA is TGTGCCACCAGCCCCCGTGGCTCTGGGGCCAACGTCCTGACTTTC.